The 14 T cell receptor beta chains in this list originate from one sample, sequenced in a study of T cells in Graves' hyperthyroidism and ophthalmopathy. TCR beta CDR3 regions were amplified from RNA transcripts. The HTBI primer set drove a first-round RT-PCR of the TCR CDR3. TCRdb called the multiplex PCR reads again in MiXCR, with one record for every CDR3 protein. The sample lists more than 300,000 distinct CDR3 sequences, roughly 14% seen once, with just under 25% in the top ten. The sequencing input was blood. The receptors originated from a young woman with Graves' hyperthyroidism.

This clonotype was found many times. The chain links TRBV6-2 or TRBV6-3 to TRBJ2-3; D unclear. The V end lost 6 bases, the J end lost 2 bases, and 9 bases lay between the germline ends. Germline CDR1 is MNHEY and CDR2 is SVGEGT. This CDR3 region has 13 residues. The CDR3 spells CASSHPSTDTQYF. DNA for the CDR3: TGTGCCAGCAGCCACCCCTCCACAGATACGCAGTATTTT.

This clonotype was detected ten times or more. The V call is TRBV5-1, the J call TRBJ2-7; D possibly corresponds to TRBD2 (6 bases). Trimming took 5 bases from V and 7 from J, leaving 10 bases between them. Germline lookup yields CDR1 SGHRS and CDR2 YFSETQ. This CDR3 contains 11 residues. CDR3 sequence reads: CASRRESEQYF. In nucleotides, the CDR3 is TGCGCCAGCAGGCGGGAATCGGAGCAGTACTTC.

In this sample, this clonotype turned up many times. The chain recombines TRBV7-9 with TRBJ2-1; 12 nucleotides align to TRBD2. J was trimmed by 6 bases and V by 7 bases; bases with no gene match: 22. CDR1 and CDR2 from the germline V gene are SEHNR and FQNEAQ (reference sequence). This CDR3 contains 20 residues. CDR3 sequence: CASTRVAPASGRETVNEQFF. The CDR3 region has the DNA TGTGCCAGCACCCGGGTGGCTCCCGCTAGCGGGAGGGAAACAGTCAATGAGCAGTTCTTC.

This clonotype was seen at least ten times. The gene calls are TRBV28 and TRBJ1-3; a possible D gene is TRBD1 (5 bases). Trimming removed 5 bases at V and 0 bases at J, with 8 bases between. This CDR3 is 14 amino acids long. Germline V gives CDR1 MDHEN, CDR2 SYDVKM. The CDR3 here is CASSRGDSGNTIYF. As DNA, the CDR3 is TGTGCCAGCAGTCGAGGGGACTCTGGAAACACCATATATTTT.

This clonotype was detected ten times or more. The chain couples TRBV5-1 to TRBJ1-2, with 8 nucleotides matching TRBD1. CDR1 and CDR2 from the germline V gene are SGHRS and YFSETQ. The CDR3 is made up of 14 amino acids. The V gene end was trimmed by 4 bases and the J gene end by 3 bases; junction bases not matched to a gene: 5. This CDR3 is CASSHGTGDYGYTF. CDR3 sequence (DNA): TGCGCCAGCAGCCATGGGACAGGTGACTATGGCTACACCTTC.

The table lists this clonotype with many counts. The chain links TRBV5-1 to TRBJ2-7; 15 bases fit TRBD2. Trimming took 4 bases from V and 2 from J; bases not matched to a gene: 7. Germline V gene sequence: CDR1 SGHRS, CDR2 YFSETQ. The CDR3 length is 17 residues. The CDR3, as DNA: TGCGCCAGCAGCCGTGGGACTAGCGGGAGGAGTACCTACGAGCAGTACTTC. As protein: CASSRGTSGRSTYEQYF.

At least ten counts were recorded for this clonotype. The chain joins TRBV6-5 to TRBJ1-6, with 7 bases aligning to TRBD1. The germline gives CDR1 MNHEY, CDR2 SVGAGI. This CDR3 contains 20 residues. V dropped 0 bases and J dropped 0; count of bases not matched to a gene: 11. The CDR3 protein is CASSYSSPGTGASYNSPLHF. CDR3 DNA sequence: TGTGCCAGCAGTTACTCGAGCCCGGGTACAGGGGCCTCCTATAATTCACCCCTCCACTTT.

In its sample, this clonotype was seen many times. The V gene is TRBV11-2, the J gene TRBJ1-1; tentative D call: TRBD1 (5 bases). Germline V gene lookup returns CDR1 SGHAT and CDR2 FQNNGV. V was clipped by 2 bases and J by 0 bases, with 10 bases between them. The CDR3 has 15 amino acids. CDR3 amino acids: CASSLLDSMNTEAFF. The CDR3 DNA reads TGTGCCAGCAGCTTACTAGACAGTATGAACACTGAAGCTTTCTTT. Combining the CDR3 with reference TRBV11-2 and TRBJ1-1 gives the whole variable domain EAGVAQSPRYKIIEKRQSVAFWCNPISGHATLYWYQQILGQGPKLLIQFQNNGVVDDSQLPKDRFSAERLKGVDSTLKIQPAKLEDSAVYLCASSLLDSMNTEAFFGQGTRLTVV.

The V gene is TRBV5-4, the J gene TRBJ2-7, with TRBD2 identical over 8 bases. The V gene end was trimmed by 5 bases and the J gene end by 2 bases; junction bases not matched to a gene: 6. The CDR3 consists of 14 residues. Germline V gene lookup returns CDR1 SGHNT and CDR2 YYREEE (reference sequence). The CDR3 reads CASRGAGETYEQYF. CDR3 sequence (DNA): TGTGCCAGCAGGGGAGCGGGAGAGACCTACGAGCAGTACTTC.

This clonotype was recorded a few times. The chain recombines TRBV2 with TRBJ2-6; no definite D call. Germline V gene data show CDR1 as SNHLY and CDR2 as FYNNEI. The CDR3 totals 14 residues. The ends were cut back, 3 bases at V and 0 bases at J, with 3 bases in the middle. CDR3 sequence (DNA): TGTGCCAGCAGTGAGTACTCTGGGGCCAACGTCCTGACTTTC. This sequence encodes CASSEYSGANVLTF. The whole variable domain, filled in from reference TRBV2 and TRBJ2-6, reads EPEVTQTPSHQVTQMGQEVILRCVPISNHLYFYWYRQILGQKVEFLVSFYNNEISEKSEIFDDQFSVERPDGSNFTLKIRSTKLEDSAMYFCASSEYSGANVLTFGAGSRLTVL.

The chain is built from TRBV6-1 and TRBJ2-1; D ambiguous. V lost 5 bases and J lost 7, with 9 bases in between. The CDR3 has 12 amino acids. Germline CDR1 is MNHNS and CDR2 is SASEGT. The CDR3 loop is CASSPAANEQFF. The CDR3 region has the DNA TGTGCCAGCAGTCCCGCCGCTAATGAGCAGTTCTTC.

The sample holds many counts of this clonotype. The chain carries TRBV6-1 and TRBJ1-3; D is uncertain. V gave up 7 bases and J gave up 4 bases, with 11 bases separating them. Germline V gene data show CDR1 as MNHNS and CDR2 as SASEGT. The CDR3 runs to 13 residues. The CDR3 sequence is CASIPGSGNTIYF. The CDR3, as DNA: TGTGCCAGCATTCCAGGTAGCGGAAACACCATATATTTT.

This clonotype showed up many times. As DNA, the CDR3 is TGTGCCAGCCCCCCAGCCCCTGAAGCTTTCTTT. Protein sequence: CASPPAPEAFF. The chain has TRBV2 and TRBJ1-1; no reliable D call. CDR3 length: 11 amino acids. CDR1 and CDR2 from the germline V gene are SNHLY and FYNNEI. V was pared by 8 bases and J by 6 bases, with 10 bases between. Full variable domain (rest looked up from reference TRBV2 and TRBJ1-1): EPEVTQTPSHQVTQMGQEVILRCVPISNHLYFYWYRQILGQKVEFLVSFYNNEISEKSEIFDDQFSVERPDGSNFTLKIRSTKLEDSAMYFCASPPAPEAFFGQGTRLTVV.

The table lists this clonotype with a few counts. The chain employs TRBV25-1 and TRBJ2-1; 7 positions agree with TRBD2. V trimming: 7 bases; J trimming: 5 bases; junction bases outside the gene matches: 5. The CDR3 has 13 amino acids. Germline V lookup: CDR1 MGHDK, CDR2 SYGVNS. DNA of the CDR3: TGTGCCAGCAAATGGCGGGAGAACAATGAGCAGTTCTTC. This encodes CASKWRENNEQFF. Based on the CDR3 plus reference TRBV25-1 and TRBJ2-1, the full variable domain is EADIYQTPRYLVIGTGKKITLECSQTMGHDKMYWYQQDPGMELHLIHYSYGVNSTEKGDLSSESTVSRIRTEHFPLTLESARPSHTSQYLCASKWRENNEQFFGPGTRLTVL.